This TCR beta chain was retrieved from a study of blood T cell repertoires in COVID-19. Across the whole study: Samples representing acute and convalescent COVID-19 were sourced from the United States, Italy and Spain. Sources were T cells, B-cell-depleted T cells, or PBMCs; the material itself was cDNA or gDNA.

This clone has a handful of counts. Original analysis: For nucleated cells, counts were estimated from reference gene primer amplification. Only in-frame clones appear in the TCRdb table, and some are missing; sequencing was by immunoSEQ multiplex PCR. V and J calls and clone size follow that table, whereas D and trimming were derived from the DNA. This table has roughly 120,000 clones, approximately 80% appearing once. The CDR3 runs to 15 residues. V was pared by 6 bases and J by 0 bases, with 11 bases between. From germline, CDR1 is LNHDA and CDR2 SQIVND (reference sequence). The receptor's source is a woman aged 60-75 years with acute or convalescent COVID-19. The chain has TRBV19 and TRBJ1-4; weak D call: TRBD1 (5 bases). The material sequenced was peripheral blood. Written as DNA, the CDR3 is TGTGCCAGTAGGCGGACACCTGCAACTAATGAAAAACTGTTTTTT. This sequence encodes CASRRTPATNEKLFF.